The source of this T cell receptor beta chain is a study of blood T cell repertoires in COVID-19. The table came from immunoSEQ multiplex PCR; TCRdb's copy has only in-frame clones and leaves some out. Counted here are 300,000 or so clones, 70% to 90% occurring once; the ten biggest clones make up roughly 1.3%. This CDR3 has 16 amino acids. Germline V gene data show CDR1 as MNHEY and CDR2 as SVGEGT. Trimming pared 2 bases from V and 6 bases from J, leaving 18 bases between. The TCR originated in a man aged 65 to 79 with acute or convalescent COVID-19. Sequences were obtained from peripheral blood. The rearrangement links TRBV6-2 or TRBV6-3 to TRBJ2-3; the D gene is possibly TRBD2 (7 bases). This chain's CDR3 is CASSYLSGGAGDTQYF. The DNA of the CDR3 is TGTGCCAGCAGTTACCTCTCTGGGGGGGCCGGGGATACGCAGTATTTT.